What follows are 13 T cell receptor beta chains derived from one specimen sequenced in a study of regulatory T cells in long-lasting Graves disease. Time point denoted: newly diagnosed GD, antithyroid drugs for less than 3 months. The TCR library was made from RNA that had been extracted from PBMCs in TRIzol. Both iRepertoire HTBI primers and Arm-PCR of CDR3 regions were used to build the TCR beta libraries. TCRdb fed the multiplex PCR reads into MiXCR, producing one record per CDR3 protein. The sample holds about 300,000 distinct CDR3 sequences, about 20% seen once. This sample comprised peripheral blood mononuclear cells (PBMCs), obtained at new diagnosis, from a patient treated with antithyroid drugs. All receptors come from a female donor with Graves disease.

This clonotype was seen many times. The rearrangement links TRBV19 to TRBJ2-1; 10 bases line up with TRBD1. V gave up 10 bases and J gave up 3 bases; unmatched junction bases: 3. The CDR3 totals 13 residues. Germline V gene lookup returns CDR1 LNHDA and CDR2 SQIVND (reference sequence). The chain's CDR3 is CATGDRGYNEQFF. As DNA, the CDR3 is TGTGCCACCGGGGACAGGGGCTACAATGAGCAGTTCTTC.

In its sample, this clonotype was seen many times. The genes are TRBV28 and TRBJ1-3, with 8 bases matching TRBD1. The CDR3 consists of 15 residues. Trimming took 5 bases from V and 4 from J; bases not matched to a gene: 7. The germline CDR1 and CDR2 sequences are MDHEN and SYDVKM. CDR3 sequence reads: CASSPGQGGGNTIYF. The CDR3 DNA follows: TGTGCCAGCAGTCCTGGACAGGGTGGAGGAAACACCATATATTTT.

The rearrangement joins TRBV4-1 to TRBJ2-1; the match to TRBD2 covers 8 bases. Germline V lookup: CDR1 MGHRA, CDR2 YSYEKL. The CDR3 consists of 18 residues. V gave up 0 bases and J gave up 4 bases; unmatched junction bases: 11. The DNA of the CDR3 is TGCGCCAGCAGCCAAGAACTAGCGGATCGATTAGCGTACAATGAGCAGTTCTTC. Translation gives CASSQELADRLAYNEQFF.

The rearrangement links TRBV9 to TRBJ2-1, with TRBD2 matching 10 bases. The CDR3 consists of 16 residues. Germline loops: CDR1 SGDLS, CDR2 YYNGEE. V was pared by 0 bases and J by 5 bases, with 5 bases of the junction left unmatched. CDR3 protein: CASSVEIAGGNNEQFF. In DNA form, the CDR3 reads TGTGCCAGCAGCGTAGAGATAGCGGGAGGAAACAATGAGCAGTTCTTC.

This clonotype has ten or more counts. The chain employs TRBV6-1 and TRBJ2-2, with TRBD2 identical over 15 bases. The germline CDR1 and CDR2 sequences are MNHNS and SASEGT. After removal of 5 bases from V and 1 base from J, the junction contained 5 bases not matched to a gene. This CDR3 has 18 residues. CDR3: CASSRVGLAGGNTGELFF. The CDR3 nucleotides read TGTGCCAGCAGTAGGGTGGGACTAGCGGGGGGGAACACCGGGGAGCTGTTTTTT.

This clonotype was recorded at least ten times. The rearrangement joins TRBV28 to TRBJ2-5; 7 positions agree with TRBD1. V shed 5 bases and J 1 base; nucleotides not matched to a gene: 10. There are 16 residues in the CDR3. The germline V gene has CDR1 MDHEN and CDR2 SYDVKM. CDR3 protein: CASSQDRDRPQETQYF. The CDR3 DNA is TGTGCCAGCAGTCAAGACAGGGATCGGCCCCAAGAGACCCAGTACTTC.

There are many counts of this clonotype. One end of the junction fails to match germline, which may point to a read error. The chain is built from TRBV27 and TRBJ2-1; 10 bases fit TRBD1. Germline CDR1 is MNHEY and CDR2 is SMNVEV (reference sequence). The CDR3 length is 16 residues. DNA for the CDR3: TGTGCCAGCAGTCCGGGCCGGGACAGGGGATACACTGAGCAGTTCTTC. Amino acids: CASSPGRDRGYTEQFF.

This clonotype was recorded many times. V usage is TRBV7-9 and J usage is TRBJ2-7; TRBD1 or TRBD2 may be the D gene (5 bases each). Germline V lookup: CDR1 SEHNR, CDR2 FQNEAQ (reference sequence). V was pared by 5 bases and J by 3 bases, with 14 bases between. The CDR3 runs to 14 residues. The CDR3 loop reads CASSPYLGVYEQYF. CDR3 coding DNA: TGTGCCAGCAGCCCTTACCTGGGGGTCTACGAGCAGTACTTC.

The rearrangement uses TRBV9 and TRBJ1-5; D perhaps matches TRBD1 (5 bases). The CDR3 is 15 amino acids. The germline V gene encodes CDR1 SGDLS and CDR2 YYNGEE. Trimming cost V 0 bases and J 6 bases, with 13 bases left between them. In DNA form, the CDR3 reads TGTGCCAGCAGCGTAGCTCCAGGGATGGGTCAGCCCCAGCATTTT. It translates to CASSVAPGMGQPQHF.

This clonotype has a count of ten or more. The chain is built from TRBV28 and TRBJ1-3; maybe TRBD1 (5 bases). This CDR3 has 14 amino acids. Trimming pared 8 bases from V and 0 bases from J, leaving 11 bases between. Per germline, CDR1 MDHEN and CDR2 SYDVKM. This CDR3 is CASWDVYSGNTIYF. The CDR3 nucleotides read TGTGCCAGCTGGGACGTCTACTCTGGAAACACCATATATTTT.

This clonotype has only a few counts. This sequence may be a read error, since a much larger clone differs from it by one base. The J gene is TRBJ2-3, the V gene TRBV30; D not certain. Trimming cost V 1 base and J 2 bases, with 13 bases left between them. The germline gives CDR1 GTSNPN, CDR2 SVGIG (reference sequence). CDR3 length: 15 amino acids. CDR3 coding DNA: TGTGCCTGGAGTGCCCTCCCGGGCTACACAGATACGCAGTATTTT. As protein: CAWSALPGYTDTQYF.

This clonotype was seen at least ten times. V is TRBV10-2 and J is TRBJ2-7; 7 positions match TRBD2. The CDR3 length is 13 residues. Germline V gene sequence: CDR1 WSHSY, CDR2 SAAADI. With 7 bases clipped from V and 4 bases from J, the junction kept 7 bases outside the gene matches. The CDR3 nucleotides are TGCGCCAGCACCCTTCGGGAGGATTACGAGCAGTACTTC. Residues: CASTLREDYEQYF.

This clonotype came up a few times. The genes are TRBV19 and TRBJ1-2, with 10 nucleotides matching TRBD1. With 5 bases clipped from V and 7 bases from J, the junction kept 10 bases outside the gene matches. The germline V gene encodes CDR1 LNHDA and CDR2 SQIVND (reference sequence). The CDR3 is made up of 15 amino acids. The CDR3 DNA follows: TGTGCCAGTAGTTCCACCGGGACAGGGGTTTCTGGCTACACCTTC. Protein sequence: CASSSTGTGVSGYTF.